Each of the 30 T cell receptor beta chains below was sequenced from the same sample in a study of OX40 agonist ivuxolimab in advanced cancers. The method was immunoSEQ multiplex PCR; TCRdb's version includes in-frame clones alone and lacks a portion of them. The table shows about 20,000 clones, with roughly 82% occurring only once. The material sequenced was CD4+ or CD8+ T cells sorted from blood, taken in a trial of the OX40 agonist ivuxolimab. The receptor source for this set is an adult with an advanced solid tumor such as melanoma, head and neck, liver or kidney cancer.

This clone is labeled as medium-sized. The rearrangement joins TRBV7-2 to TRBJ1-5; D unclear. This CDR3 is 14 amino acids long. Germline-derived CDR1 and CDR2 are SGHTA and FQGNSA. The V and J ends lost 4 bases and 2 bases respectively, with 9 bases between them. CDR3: CASSSRTGNQPQHF. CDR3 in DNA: TGTGCCAGCAGCTCCAGGACGGGCAATCAGCCCCAGCATTTT.

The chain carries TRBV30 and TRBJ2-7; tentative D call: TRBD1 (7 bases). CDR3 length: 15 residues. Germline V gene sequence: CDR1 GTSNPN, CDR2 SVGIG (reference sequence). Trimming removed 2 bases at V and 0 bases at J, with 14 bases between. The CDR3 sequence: CAWSPNRGLSYEQYF. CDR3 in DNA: TGTGCCTGGAGTCCAAACAGGGGACTCTCCTACGAGCAGTACTTC.

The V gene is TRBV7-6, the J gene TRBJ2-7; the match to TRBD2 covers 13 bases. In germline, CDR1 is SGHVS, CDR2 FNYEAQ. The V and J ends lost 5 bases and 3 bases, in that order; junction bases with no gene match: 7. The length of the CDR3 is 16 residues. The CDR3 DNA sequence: TGTGCCAGCAGCCGGACTAGCGGGAGTACGGTCTACGAGCAGTACTTC. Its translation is CASSRTSGSTVYEQYF.

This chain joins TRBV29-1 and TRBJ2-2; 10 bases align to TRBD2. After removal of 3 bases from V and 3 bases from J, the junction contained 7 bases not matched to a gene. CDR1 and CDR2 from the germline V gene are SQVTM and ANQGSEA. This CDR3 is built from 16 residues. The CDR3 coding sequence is TGCAGCGTTGACGGCGGTCTAGCGGGAGACACCGGGGAGCTGTTTTTT. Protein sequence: CSVDGGLAGDTGELFF.

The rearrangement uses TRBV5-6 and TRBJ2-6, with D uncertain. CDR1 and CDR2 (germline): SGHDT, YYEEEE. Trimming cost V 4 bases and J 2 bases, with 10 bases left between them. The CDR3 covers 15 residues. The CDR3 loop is CASSEGLAGANVLTF. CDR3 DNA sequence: TGTGCCAGCAGCGAAGGGTTGGCTGGGGCCAACGTCCTGACTTTC.

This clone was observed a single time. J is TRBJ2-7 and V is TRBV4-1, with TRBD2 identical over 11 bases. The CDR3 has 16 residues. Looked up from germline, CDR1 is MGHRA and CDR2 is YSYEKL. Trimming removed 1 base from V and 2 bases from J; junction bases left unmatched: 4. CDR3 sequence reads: CASSQAATSGAYEQYF. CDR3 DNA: TGCGCCAGCAGCCAAGCTGCGACTAGCGGGGCCTACGAGCAGTACTTC.

CDR3 protein: CASSIGNQPQHF. The DNA for the CDR3 is TGTGCCAGTAGTATAGGAAATCAGCCCCAGCATTTT. The rearrangement links TRBV19 to TRBJ1-5; D is unclear. The germline CDR1 and CDR2 sequences are LNHDA and SQIVND (reference sequence). Trimming pared 1 base from V and 4 bases from J, leaving 2 bases between. CDR3 length: 12 residues.

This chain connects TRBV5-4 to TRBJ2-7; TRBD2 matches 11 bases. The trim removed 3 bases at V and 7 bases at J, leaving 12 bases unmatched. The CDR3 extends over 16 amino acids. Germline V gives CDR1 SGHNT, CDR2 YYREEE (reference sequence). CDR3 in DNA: TGTGCCAGCAGCTCCGGTGGTAGCGGGAGGGCTGGGGAGCAGTACTTC. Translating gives CASSSGGSGRAGEQYF. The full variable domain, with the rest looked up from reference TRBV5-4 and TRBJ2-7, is ETGVTQSPTHLIKTRGQQVTLRCSSQSGHNTVSWYQQALGQGPQFIFQYYREEENGRGNFPPRFSGLQFPNYSSELNVNALELDDSALYLCASSSGGSGRAGEQYFGPGTRLTVT.

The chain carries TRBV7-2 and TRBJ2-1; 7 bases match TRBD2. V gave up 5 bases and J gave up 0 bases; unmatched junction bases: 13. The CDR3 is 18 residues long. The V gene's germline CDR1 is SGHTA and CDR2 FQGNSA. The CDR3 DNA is TGTGCCAGCAGCCGCCCTGGGGCGGGAGAGAGCTCCTACAATGAGCAGTTCTTC. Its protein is CASSRPGAGESSYNEQFF. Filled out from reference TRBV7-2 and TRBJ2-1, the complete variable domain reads GAGVSQSPSNKVTEKGKDVELRCDPISGHTALYWYRQSLGQGLEFLIYFQGNSAPDKSGLPSDRFSAERTGGSVSTLTIQRTQQEDSAVYLCASSRPGAGESSYNEQFFGPGTRLTVL.

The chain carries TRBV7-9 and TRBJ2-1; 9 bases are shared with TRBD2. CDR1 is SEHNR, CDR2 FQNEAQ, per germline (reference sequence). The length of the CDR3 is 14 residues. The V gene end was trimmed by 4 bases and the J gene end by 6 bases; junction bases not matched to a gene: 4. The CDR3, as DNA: TGTGCCAGCAGCTCCCTGCGGGAGGGCAATGAGCAGTTCTTC. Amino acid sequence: CASSSLREGNEQFF.

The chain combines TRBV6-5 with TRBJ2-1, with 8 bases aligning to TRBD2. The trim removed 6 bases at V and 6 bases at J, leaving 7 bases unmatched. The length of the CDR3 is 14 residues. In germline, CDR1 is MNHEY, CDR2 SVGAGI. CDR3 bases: TGTGCCAGCAGCCGCCCCGGGGGGGGCAATGAGCAGTTCTTC. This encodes CASSRPGGGNEQFF.

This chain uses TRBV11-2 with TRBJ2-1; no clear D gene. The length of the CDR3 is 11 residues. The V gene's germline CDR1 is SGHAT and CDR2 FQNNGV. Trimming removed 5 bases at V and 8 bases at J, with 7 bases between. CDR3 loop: CASSPSDEQFF. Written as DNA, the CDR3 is TGTGCCAGCAGCCCATCGGATGAGCAGTTCTTC.

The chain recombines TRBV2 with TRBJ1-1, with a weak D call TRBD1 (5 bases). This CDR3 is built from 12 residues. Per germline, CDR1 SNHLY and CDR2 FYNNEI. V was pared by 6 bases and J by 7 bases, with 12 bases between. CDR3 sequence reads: CASSRLGGEAFF. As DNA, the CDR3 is TGTGCCAGCAGCCGCCTGGGGGGTGAAGCTTTCTTT. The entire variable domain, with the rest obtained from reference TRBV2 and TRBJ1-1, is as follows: EPEVTQTPSHQVTQMGQEVILRCVPISNHLYFYWYRQILGQKVEFLVSFYNNEISEKSEIFDDQFSVERPDGSNFTLKIRSTKLEDSAMYFCASSRLGGEAFFGQGTRLTVV.

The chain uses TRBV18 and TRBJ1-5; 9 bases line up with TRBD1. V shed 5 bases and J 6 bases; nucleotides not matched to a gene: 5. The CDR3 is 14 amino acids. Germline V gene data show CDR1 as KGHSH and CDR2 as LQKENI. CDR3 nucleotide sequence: TGTGCCAGCTCAACCGACAGGGGGAGTCAGCCCCAGCATTTT. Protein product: CASSTDRGSQPQHF.

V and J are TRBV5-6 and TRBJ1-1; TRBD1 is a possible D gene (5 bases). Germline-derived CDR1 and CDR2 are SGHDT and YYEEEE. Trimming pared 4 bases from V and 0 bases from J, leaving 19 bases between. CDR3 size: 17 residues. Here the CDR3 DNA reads TGTGCCAGCAGCCCTCGTTTAGGGACGGGGATGAACACTGAAGCTTTCTTT. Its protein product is CASSPRLGTGMNTEAFF.

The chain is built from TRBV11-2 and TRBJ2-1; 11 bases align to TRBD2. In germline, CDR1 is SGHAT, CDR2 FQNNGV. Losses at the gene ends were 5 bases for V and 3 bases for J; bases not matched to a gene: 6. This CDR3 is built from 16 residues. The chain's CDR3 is CASSHRLAGIYNEQFF. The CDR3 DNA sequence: TGTGCCAGCAGCCATCGACTAGCGGGGATCTACAATGAGCAGTTCTTC.

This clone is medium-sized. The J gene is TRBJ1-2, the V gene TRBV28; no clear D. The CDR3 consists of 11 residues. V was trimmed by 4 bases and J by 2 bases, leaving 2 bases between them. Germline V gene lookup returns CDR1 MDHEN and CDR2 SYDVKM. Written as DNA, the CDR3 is TGTGCCAGCAGTTACAACTATGGCTACACCTTC. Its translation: CASSYNYGYTF.

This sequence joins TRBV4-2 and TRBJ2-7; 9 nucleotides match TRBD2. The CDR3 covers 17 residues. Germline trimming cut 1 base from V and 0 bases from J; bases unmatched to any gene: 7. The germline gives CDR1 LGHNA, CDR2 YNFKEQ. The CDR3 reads CASSQGTSAVFSYEQYF. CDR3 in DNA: TGTGCCAGCAGCCAAGGGACTAGCGCTGTCTTCTCCTACGAGCAGTACTTC.

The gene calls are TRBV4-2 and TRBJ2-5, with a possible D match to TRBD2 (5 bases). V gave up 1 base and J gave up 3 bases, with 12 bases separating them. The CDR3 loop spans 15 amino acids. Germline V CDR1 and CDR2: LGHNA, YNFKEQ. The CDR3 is CASSQGRSAEETQYF. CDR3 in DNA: TGTGCCAGCAGCCAAGGGAGGTCAGCAGAAGAGACCCAGTACTTC.

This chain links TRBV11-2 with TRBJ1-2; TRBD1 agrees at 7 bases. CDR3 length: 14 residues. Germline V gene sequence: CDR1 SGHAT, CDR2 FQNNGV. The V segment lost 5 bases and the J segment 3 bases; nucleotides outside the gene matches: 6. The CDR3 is CASSLGQNYYGYTF. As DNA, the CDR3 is TGTGCCAGCAGCCTGGGACAGAATTACTATGGCTACACCTTC.

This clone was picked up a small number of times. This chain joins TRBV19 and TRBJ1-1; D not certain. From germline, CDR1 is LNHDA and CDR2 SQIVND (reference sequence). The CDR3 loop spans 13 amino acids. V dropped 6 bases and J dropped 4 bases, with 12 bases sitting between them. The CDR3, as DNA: TGTGCCAGTAGAGACGGGAGGAGCACTGAAGCTTTCTTT. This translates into CASRDGRSTEAFF.

In nucleotides, the CDR3 is TGCGCCAGCAGCCAAGAGAGGCGGACTAATGAAAAACTGTTTTTT. As protein: CASSQERRTNEKLFF. This chain links TRBV4-3 with TRBJ1-4; D ambiguous. CDR1 is LGHNA, CDR2 YSLEER, per germline. Trimming left V 0 bases short and J 2 bases short, with 7 bases between. This CDR3 is built from 15 residues.

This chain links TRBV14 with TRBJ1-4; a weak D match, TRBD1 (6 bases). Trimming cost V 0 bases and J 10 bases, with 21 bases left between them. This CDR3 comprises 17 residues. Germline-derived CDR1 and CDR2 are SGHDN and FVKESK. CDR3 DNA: TGTGCCAGCAGCCAAGATTGGACAGCAGATTTGTCGGGAAAACTGTTTTTT. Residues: CASSQDWTADLSGKLFF.

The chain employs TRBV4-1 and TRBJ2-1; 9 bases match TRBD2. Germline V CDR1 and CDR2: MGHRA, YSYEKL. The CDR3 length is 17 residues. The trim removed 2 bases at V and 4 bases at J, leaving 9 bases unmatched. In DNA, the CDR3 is TGCGCCAGCAGCCAATCGCAAGCGGGAGGACCGTACAATGAGCAGTTCTTC. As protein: CASSQSQAGGPYNEQFF.

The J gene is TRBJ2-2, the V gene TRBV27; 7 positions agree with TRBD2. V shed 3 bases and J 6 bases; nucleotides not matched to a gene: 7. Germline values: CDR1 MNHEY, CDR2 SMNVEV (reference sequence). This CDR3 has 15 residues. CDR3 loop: CASSFGGGPAGELFF. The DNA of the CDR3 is TGTGCCAGCAGTTTTGGGGGAGGGCCTGCCGGGGAGCTGTTTTTT.

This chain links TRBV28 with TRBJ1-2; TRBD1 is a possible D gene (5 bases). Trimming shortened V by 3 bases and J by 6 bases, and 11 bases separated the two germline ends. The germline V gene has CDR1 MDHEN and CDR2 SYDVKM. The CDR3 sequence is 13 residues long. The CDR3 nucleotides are TGTGCCAGCAGTTTCCGGCAGGGAAATGGCTACACCTTC. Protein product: CASSFRQGNGYTF.

In nucleotides, the CDR3 is TGCGCCAGCAGCTTGACTAGCCCTTTGGAGACTGAGCAGTTCTTC. It specifies CASSLTSPLETEQFF. This sequence joins TRBV5-1 and TRBJ2-1; weak D call: TRBD2 (6 bases). Germline V gene sequence: CDR1 SGHRS, CDR2 YFSETQ. Trimming removed 1 base at V and 9 bases at J, with 17 bases between. The CDR3 totals 15 residues.

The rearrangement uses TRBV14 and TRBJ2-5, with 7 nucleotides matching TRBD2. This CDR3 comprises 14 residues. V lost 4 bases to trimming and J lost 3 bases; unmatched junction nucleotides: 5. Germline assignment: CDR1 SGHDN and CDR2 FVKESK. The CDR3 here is CASSRDRGEETQYF. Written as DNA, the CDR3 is TGTGCCAGCAGCCGTGATCGGGGGGAAGAGACCCAGTACTTC.

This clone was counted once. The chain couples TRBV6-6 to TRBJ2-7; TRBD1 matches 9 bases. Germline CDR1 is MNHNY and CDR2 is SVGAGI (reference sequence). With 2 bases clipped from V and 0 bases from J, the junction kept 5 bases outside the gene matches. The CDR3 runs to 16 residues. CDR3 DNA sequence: TGTGCCAGCAGTTACCCGGGACAGGGACTCTCCTACGAGCAGTACTTC. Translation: CASSYPGQGLSYEQYF.

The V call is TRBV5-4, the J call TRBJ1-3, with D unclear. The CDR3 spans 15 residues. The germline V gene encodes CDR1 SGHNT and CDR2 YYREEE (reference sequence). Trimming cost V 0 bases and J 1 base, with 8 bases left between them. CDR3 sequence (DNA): TGTGCCAGCAGCTTGGTTACGAGTTCTGGAAACACCATATATTTT. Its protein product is CASSLVTSSGNTIYF. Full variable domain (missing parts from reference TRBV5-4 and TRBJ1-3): ETGVTQSPTHLIKTRGQQVTLRCSSQSGHNTVSWYQQALGQGPQFIFQYYREEENGRGNFPPRFSGLQFPNYSSELNVNALELDDSALYLCASSLVTSSGNTIYFGEGSWLTVV.